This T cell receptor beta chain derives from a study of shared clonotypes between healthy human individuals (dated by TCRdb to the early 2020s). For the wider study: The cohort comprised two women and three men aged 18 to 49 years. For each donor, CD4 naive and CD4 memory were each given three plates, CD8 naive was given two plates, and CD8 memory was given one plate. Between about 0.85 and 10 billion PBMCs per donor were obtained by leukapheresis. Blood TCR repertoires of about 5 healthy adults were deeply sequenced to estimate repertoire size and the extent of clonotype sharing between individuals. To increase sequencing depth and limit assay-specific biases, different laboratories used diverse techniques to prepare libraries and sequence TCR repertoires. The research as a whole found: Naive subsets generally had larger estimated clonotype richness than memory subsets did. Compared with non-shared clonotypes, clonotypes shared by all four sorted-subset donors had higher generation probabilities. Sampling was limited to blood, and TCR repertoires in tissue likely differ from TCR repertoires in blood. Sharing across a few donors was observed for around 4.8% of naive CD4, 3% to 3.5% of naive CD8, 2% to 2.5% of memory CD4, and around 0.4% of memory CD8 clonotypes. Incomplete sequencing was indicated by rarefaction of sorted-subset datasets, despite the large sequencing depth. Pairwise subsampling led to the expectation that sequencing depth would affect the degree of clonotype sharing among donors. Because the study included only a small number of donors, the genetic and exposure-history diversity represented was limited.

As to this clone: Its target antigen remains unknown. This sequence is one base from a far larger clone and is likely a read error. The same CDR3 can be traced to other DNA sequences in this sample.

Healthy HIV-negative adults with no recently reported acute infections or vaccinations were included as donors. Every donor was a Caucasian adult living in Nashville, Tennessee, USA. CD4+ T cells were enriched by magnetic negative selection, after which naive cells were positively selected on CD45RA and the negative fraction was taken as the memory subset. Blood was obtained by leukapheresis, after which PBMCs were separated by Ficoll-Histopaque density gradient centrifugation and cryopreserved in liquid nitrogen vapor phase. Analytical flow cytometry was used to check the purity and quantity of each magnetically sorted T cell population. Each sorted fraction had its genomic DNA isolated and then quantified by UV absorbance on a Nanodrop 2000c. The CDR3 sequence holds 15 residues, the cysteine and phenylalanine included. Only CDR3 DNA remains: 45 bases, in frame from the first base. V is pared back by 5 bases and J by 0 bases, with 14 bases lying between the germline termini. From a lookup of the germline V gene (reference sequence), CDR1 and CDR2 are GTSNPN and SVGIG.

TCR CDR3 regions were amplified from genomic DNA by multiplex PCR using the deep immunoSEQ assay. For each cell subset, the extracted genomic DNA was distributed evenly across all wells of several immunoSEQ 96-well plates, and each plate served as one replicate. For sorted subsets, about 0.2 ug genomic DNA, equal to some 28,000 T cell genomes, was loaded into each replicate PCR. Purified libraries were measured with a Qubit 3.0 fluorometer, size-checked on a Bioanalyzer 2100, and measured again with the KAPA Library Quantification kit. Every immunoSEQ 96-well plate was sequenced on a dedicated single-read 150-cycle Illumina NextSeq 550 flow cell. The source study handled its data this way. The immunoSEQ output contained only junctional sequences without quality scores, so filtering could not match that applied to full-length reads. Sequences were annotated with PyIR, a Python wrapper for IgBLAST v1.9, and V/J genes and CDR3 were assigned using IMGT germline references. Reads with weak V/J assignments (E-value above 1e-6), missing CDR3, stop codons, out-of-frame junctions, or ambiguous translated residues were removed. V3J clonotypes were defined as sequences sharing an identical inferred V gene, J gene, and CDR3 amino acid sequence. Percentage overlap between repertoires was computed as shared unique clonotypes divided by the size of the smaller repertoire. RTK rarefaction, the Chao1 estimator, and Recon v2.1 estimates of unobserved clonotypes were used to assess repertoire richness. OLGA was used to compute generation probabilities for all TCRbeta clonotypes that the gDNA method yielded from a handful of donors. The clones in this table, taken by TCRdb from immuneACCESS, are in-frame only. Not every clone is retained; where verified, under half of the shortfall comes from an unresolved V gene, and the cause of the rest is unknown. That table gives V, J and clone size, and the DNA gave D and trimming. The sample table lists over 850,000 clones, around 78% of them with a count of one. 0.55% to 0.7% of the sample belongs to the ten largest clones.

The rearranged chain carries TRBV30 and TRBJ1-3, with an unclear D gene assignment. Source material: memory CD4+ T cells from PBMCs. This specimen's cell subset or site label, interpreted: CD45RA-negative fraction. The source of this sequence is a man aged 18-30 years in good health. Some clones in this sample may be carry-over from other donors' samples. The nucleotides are TGTGCCTGGGGACGATCGACGCTCTCTGGAAACACCATATATTTT. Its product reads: CAWGRSTLSGNTIYF.